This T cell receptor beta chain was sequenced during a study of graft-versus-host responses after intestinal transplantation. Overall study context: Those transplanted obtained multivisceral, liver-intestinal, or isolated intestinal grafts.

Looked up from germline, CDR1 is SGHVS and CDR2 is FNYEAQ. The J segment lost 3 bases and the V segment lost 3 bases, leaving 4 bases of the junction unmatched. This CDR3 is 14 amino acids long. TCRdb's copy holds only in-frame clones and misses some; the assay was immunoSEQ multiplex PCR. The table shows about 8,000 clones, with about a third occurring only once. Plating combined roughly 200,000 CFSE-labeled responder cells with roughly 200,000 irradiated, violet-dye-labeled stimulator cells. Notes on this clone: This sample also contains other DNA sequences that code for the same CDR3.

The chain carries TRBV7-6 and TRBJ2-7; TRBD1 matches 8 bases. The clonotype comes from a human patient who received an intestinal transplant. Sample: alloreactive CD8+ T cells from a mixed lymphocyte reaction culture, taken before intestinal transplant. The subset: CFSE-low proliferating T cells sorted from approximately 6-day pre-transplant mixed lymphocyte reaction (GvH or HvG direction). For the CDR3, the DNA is TGTGCCAGCAGCTTCGGGACAGGCGACTACGAGCAGTACTTC. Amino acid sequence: CASSFGTGDYEQYF.